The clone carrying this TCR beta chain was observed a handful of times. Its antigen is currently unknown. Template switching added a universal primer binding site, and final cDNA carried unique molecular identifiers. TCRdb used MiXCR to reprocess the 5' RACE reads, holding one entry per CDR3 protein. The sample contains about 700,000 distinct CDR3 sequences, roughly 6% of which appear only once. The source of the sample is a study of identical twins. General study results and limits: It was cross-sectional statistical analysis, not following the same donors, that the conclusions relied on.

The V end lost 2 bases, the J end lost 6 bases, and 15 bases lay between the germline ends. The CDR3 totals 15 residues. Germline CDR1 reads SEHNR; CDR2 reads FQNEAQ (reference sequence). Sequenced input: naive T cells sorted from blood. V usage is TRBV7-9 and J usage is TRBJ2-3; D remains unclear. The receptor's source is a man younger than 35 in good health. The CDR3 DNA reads TGTGCCAGCAGCTTAAAGCCTGCGATCAAGGATACGCAGTATTTT. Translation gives CASSLKPAIKDTQYF. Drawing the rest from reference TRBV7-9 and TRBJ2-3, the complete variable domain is DTGVSQNPRHKITKRGQNVTFRCDPISEHNRLYWYRQTLGQGPEFLTYFQNEAQLEKSRLLSDRFSAERPKGSFSTLEIQRTEQGDSAMYLCASSLKPAIKDTQYFGPGTRLTVL.